The 30 T cell receptor beta chains below were found in one sample sequenced in a study of T cells after yellow fever vaccination. TCRdb re-called the 5' RACE reads with MiXCR, one entry per CDR3 protein. The top ten clones hold over 25% of a sample with roughly 50,000 distinct CDR3 sequences, about 7.9% of them seen once. This sample comprised CD8+ T cells sorted from PBMCs, obtained about 2 weeks after the first yellow fever vaccination. Receptors were obtained from a young man who received the YFV17D yellow fever vaccine.

This clonotype was seen many times. The chain combines TRBV6-2 or TRBV6-3 with TRBJ2-7, with 11 bases fitting TRBD1. The length of the CDR3 is 14 residues. Losses at the gene ends were 6 bases for V and 3 bases for J; bases not matched to a gene: 4. Germline CDR1 and CDR2: MNHEY and SVGEGT. CDR3 in amino acids: CASSSGQGGYEQYF. The CDR3 nucleotides are TGTGCCAGCAGCTCGGGACAGGGGGGCTACGAGCAGTACTTC.

The sample holds many counts of this clonotype. V usage is TRBV18 and J usage is TRBJ1-6, with TRBD1 matching over 7 bases. This CDR3 is 17 amino acids long. The germline V gene has CDR1 KGHSH and CDR2 LQKENI. The trim removed 4 bases at V and 1 base at J, leaving 7 bases unmatched. CDR3 in amino acids: CASSLPGQRSYNSPLHF. In DNA form, the CDR3 reads TGTGCCAGCTCACTCCCGGGACAGCGATCCTATAATTCACCCCTCCACTTT.

This clonotype occurred a few times. This chain links TRBV6-5 with TRBJ2-7, with D unclear. This CDR3 has 14 residues. V lost 0 bases, J lost 6 bases, and 12 bases lay in between. Germline CDR1 MNHEY, CDR2 SVGAGI. The CDR3 coding sequence is TGTGCCAGCAGTTACTCGGTGGACGGTTCCGAGCAGTACTTC. Its translation: CASSYSVDGSEQYF.

A few counts support this clonotype. The gene calls are TRBV5-5 and TRBJ2-1, with 10 bases that match TRBD1. J gave up 5 bases and V 0 bases, and 17 bases lay outside the gene matches. The length of the CDR3 is 20 residues. Germline V CDR1 and CDR2: SGHKS, YYEKEE (reference sequence). The CDR3 region has the DNA TGTGCCAGCAGCTTGGCTCCCCGGGGCCTGGGACAGGGGCCCGACAATGAGCAGTTCTTC. Its translation is CASSLAPRGLGQGPDNEQFF. The full variable domain, completed using reference TRBV5-5 and TRBJ2-1, is DAGVTQSPTHLIKTRGQQVTLRCSPISGHKSVSWYQQVLGQGPQFIFQYYEKEERGRGNFPDRFSARQFPNYSSELNVNALLLGDSALYLCASSLAPRGLGQGPDNEQFFGPGTRLTVL.

This clonotype was detected only a few times. The chain combines TRBV7-8 with TRBJ2-7, with D perhaps matching TRBD1 (6 bases). Looked up from germline, CDR1 is SGHVS and CDR2 is FQNEAQ. With 2 bases removed from V and 5 bases from J, the gap between germline ends came to 16 bases. This CDR3 has 15 amino acids. CDR3 DNA: TGTGCCAGCAGCTTAAGATGGCAGGGGTCCGACGAGCAGTACTTC. It codes for CASSLRWQGSDEQYF.

This clonotype was picked up a small number of times. The J gene is TRBJ2-7, the V gene TRBV4-1; D is ambiguous. The germline gives CDR1 MGHRA, CDR2 YSYEKL. The V end was cut by 5 bases, the J end by 3 bases, with 17 bases between. The CDR3 has 15 residues. The CDR3 coding sequence is TGCGCCAGCAGCTTGGATGGCCCCTCAGGCTACGAGCAGTACTTC. It encodes CASSLDGPSGYEQYF.

This clonotype was observed at least ten times. The chain joins TRBV13 to TRBJ2-1, with 9 bases lining up with TRBD2. Germline CDR1 PRHDT, CDR2 FYEKMQ (reference sequence). The ends lost 4 bases at V and 4 bases at J; junction bases unmatched: 5. This CDR3 spans 15 amino acids. As DNA, the CDR3 is TGTGCCAGCAGCTCCAGACTAGCGGCGTACAATGAGCAGTTCTTC. Translating gives CASSSRLAAYNEQFF. The variable domain in full, with the rest retrieved from reference TRBV13 and TRBJ2-1, is AAGVIQSPRHLIKEKRETATLKCYPIPRHDTVYWYQQGPGQDPQFLISFYEKMQSDKGSIPDRFSAQQFSDYHSELNMSSLELGDSALYFCASSSRLAAYNEQFFGPGTRLTVL.

This clonotype was observed many times. The V gene is TRBV3-1, the J gene TRBJ2-5; 9 bases fit TRBD2. The length of the CDR3 is 16 residues. J lost 2 bases, V lost 1 base, and 5 bases had no gene match. Germline V gene lookup returns CDR1 LGHDT and CDR2 YNNKEL (reference sequence). CDR3 in amino acids: CASSQVLAGLQETQYF. The CDR3 DNA reads TGTGCCAGCAGCCAAGTCCTAGCGGGGTTGCAAGAGACCCAGTACTTC.

The chain carries TRBV20-1 and TRBJ1-1; D perhaps matches TRBD1 (6 bases). CDR1 is DFQATT, CDR2 SNEGSKA, per germline (reference sequence). The V end lost 5 bases, the J end lost 3 bases, and 16 bases lay between the germline ends. The CDR3 spans 14 residues. CDR3 coding DNA: TGCAGTGCTGGGGGCGGGTCCTCCGACACTGAAGCTTTCTTT. Translated, it gives CSAGGGSSDTEAFF.

This clonotype was detected ten times or more. The CDR3 here is CASLEAGGRPTEQYF. The DNA for the CDR3 is TGTGCCAGCCTCGAAGCGGGGGGACGGCCTACGGAGCAGTACTTC. The chain links TRBV28 to TRBJ2-7; 9 positions match TRBD2. CDR1 is MDHEN, CDR2 SYDVKM, per germline. V lost 8 bases, J lost 7 bases, and 15 bases stayed unmatched. The CDR3 covers 15 residues.

The table lists this clonotype with many counts. The chain carries TRBV5-5 and TRBJ2-3; TRBD2 is a possible D gene (6 bases). Per the germline V gene, CDR1 is SGHKS and CDR2 is YYEKEE (reference sequence). CDR3 length equals 16 residues. The V and J ends lost 0 bases and 4 bases respectively, with 15 bases between them. CDR3 bases: TGTGCCAGCAGCTTGGAGGGAGGTGGGGACGCAGATACGCAGTATTTT. It translates to CASSLEGGGDADTQYF.

This clonotype was seen at least ten times. This rearrangement joins TRBV5-5 to TRBJ2-7; unclear D gene. The CDR3 consists of 15 residues. The germline V and J ends were trimmed by 4 bases and 3 bases, with 17 bases remaining between them. In germline, CDR1 is SGHKS, CDR2 YYEKEE (reference sequence). CDR3 sequence (DNA): TGTGCCAGCAGCAAGGAGTTTACAGTAGGCTACGAGCAGTACTTC. Its protein product is CASSKEFTVGYEQYF. Combining the CDR3 with reference TRBV5-5 and TRBJ2-7 gives the whole variable domain DAGVTQSPTHLIKTRGQQVTLRCSPISGHKSVSWYQQVLGQGPQFIFQYYEKEERGRGNFPDRFSARQFPNYSSELNVNALLLGDSALYLCASSKEFTVGYEQYFGPGTRLTVT.

In this sample, this clonotype turned up many times. The chain uses TRBV4-1 and TRBJ1-1, with D uncertain. This CDR3 has 16 residues. Trimming stripped 4 bases from V and 0 bases from J, with 15 bases between. Germline values: CDR1 MGHRA, CDR2 YSYEKL. DNA for the CDR3: TGCGCCAGCAGCCTTGGAGGCTCCCTAATGAACACTGAAGCTTTCTTT. Translated, it gives CASSLGGSLMNTEAFF.

In this sample, this clonotype turned up many times. This chain uses TRBV6-5 with TRBJ1-1; the D gene is possibly TRBD1 (6 bases). V was trimmed by 0 bases and J by 1 base, leaving 9 bases between them. This CDR3 contains 15 residues. CDR1 is MNHEY, CDR2 SVGAGI, per germline. CDR3 nucleotide sequence: TGTGCCAGCAGTTACTCCGGGACACAGAACACTGAAGCTTTCTTT. Protein product: CASSYSGTQNTEAFF.

The sample holds many counts of this clonotype. The V call is TRBV7-9, the J call TRBJ2-1, with D maybe TRBD1 (5 bases). Germline CDR1 and CDR2: SEHNR and FQNEAQ (reference sequence). The CDR3 spans 14 residues. The V end lost 3 bases, the J end lost 7 bases, and 13 bases lay between the germline ends. In nucleotides, the CDR3 is TGTGCCAGCAGCTTCAGGGATATGGGGAATGAGCAGTTCTTC. As protein: CASSFRDMGNEQFF.

This chain joins TRBV6-5 and TRBJ1-4; a possible D gene is TRBD1 (5 bases). The germline V gene encodes CDR1 MNHEY and CDR2 SVGAGI. V lost 3 bases, J lost 6 bases, and 14 bases lay in between. The CDR3 runs to 15 residues. The CDR3 sequence: CASSYGAQAHEKLFF. CDR3 in DNA: TGTGCCAGCAGTTATGGGGCGCAGGCTCATGAAAAACTGTTTTTT.

This clonotype was recorded many times. V usage is TRBV6-1 and J usage is TRBJ2-5; 10 positions agree with TRBD2. Germline CDR1 and CDR2: MNHNS and SASEGT. The trim removed 1 base at V and 0 bases at J, leaving 5 bases unmatched. The CDR3 runs to 17 residues. The CDR3 coding sequence is TGTGCCAGCAGTGAAGGGACTAGCGGACTGTACCAAGAGACCCAGTACTTC. Protein sequence: CASSEGTSGLYQETQYF.

This clonotype was seen ten or more times. This chain links TRBV29-1 with TRBJ2-7; TRBD2 aligns across 7 bases. The germline CDR1 and CDR2 sequences are SQVTM and ANQGSEA. V lost 2 bases, J lost 3 bases, and 4 bases stayed unmatched. The CDR3 is 13 amino acids. CDR3 amino acids: CSVELGDYYEQYF. The CDR3 coding sequence is TGCAGCGTTGAATTAGGGGACTACTACGAGCAGTACTTC.

Regarding this clonotype: Just one base apart from a much larger clone, this may be a read error. This chain joins TRBV6-1 and TRBJ1-1; D not certain. CDR3 length equals 14 residues. The V end lost 4 bases, the J end lost 9 bases, and 18 bases lay between the germline ends. In germline, CDR1 is MNHNS, CDR2 SASEGT. Here the CDR3 DNA reads TGTGCCAGCAGTGGCCAGCCTTCGGTTACTAAAGCTTTCTTT. Its translation is CASSGQPSVTKAFF.

The sample holds many counts of this clonotype. The V call is TRBV7-2, the J call TRBJ2-1; D gene unclear. The CDR3 totals 17 residues. The ends were cut back, 0 bases at V and 1 base at J, with 13 bases in the middle. The germline CDR1 and CDR2 sequences are SGHTA and FQGNSA. DNA for the CDR3: TGTGCCAGCAGCTTAGCTGGGTCCACATCATCCTACAATGAGCAGTTCTTC. Its protein product is CASSLAGSTSSYNEQFF.

This clonotype was found many times. The chain recombines TRBV5-5 with TRBJ2-1; D uncertain. Germline V CDR1 and CDR2: SGHKS, YYEKEE (reference sequence). This CDR3 has 12 residues. V lost 0 bases to trimming and J lost 8 bases, with 6 bases between them. The CDR3 sequence: CASSLGSHEQFF. The CDR3 DNA reads as TGTGCCAGCAGCTTGGGTAGTCATGAGCAGTTCTTC. Based on the CDR3 plus reference TRBV5-5 and TRBJ2-1, the full variable domain is DAGVTQSPTHLIKTRGQQVTLRCSPISGHKSVSWYQQVLGQGPQFIFQYYEKEERGRGNFPDRFSARQFPNYSSELNVNALLLGDSALYLCASSLGSHEQFFGPGTRLTVL.

V usage is TRBV19 and J usage is TRBJ2-1, with 9 bases aligning to TRBD2. Trimming took 2 bases from V and 5 from J; bases not matched to a gene: 4. The CDR3 extends over 15 amino acids. CDR1 LNHDA and CDR2 SQIVND come from the germline V gene (reference sequence). The CDR3: CASSIKSGGNNEQFF. CDR3 nucleotide sequence: TGTGCCAGTAGTATAAAAAGCGGGGGGAACAATGAGCAGTTCTTC.

This clonotype was picked up many times. The CDR3 nucleotides read TGTGCCAGCAGCGTCAACCGGGACAGGGGATACGGTGAGCAGTTCTTC. Residues: CASSVNRDRGYGEQFF. V usage is TRBV9 and J usage is TRBJ2-1; 10 bases align to TRBD1. Germline CDR1 SGDLS, CDR2 YYNGEE. The CDR3 length is 16 residues. The trim removed 2 bases at V and 9 bases at J, leaving 11 bases unmatched.

This clonotype has a count of ten or more. The chain joins TRBV2 to TRBJ1-5; D perhaps matches TRBD1 (6 bases). The V gene's germline CDR1 is SNHLY and CDR2 FYNNEI. This CDR3 has 12 amino acids. Trimming shortened V by 11 bases and J by 3 bases, and 11 bases separated the two germline ends. This CDR3 is CAGQGLNQPQHF. The CDR3 DNA reads as TGTGCCGGCCAGGGGCTCAATCAGCCCCAGCATTTT.

This clonotype was seen many times. The chain has TRBV29-1 and TRBJ2-7; D is unresolved. V lost 4 bases and J 5 bases, leaving 9 bases between the germline ends. This CDR3 spans 11 amino acids. CDR1 and CDR2 (germline): SQVTM, ANQGSEA. The CDR3 DNA follows: TGCAGCGTTGGGCAGCCCCACGAGCAGTACTTC. Translating it yields CSVGQPHEQYF.

This clonotype appeared many times. The chain uses TRBV7-8 and TRBJ2-1; unclear D gene. The length of the CDR3 is 16 residues. The germline V gene encodes CDR1 SGHVS and CDR2 FQNEAQ. Trimming stripped 3 bases from V and 0 bases from J, with 12 bases between. CDR3 amino acids: CASSFPLASSYNEQFF. The CDR3 DNA is TGTGCCAGCAGCTTTCCCCTCGCTAGCTCCTACAATGAGCAGTTCTTC.

This clonotype was found many times. CDR3 in DNA: TGCAGTGCTGTTACAGGGTACTATGGCTACACCTTC. Translating it yields CSAVTGYYGYTF. The chain recombines TRBV20-1 with TRBJ1-2; D perhaps matches TRBD1 (6 bases). The CDR3 runs 12 residues. Germline V gives CDR1 DFQATT, CDR2 SNEGSKA (reference sequence). Deletions cut 5 bases from V and 3 bases from J, with 10 bases between.

Turning to this clonotype: This may stem from a read error, because a much larger clone lies one nucleotide away. The V and J genes are TRBV5-5 and TRBJ1-2; no clear D. V was shortened by 4 bases and J by 8 bases, with 24 bases between the two germline ends. The CDR3 is 16 residues long. CDR1 SGHKS and CDR2 YYEKEE come from the germline V gene (reference sequence). For the CDR3, the DNA is TGTGCCAGCAGCCCCATGGGAGGGAAGGAGATATGGGGCTACACCTTC. Amino acids: CASSPMGGKEIWGYTF. The complete variable domain, with remaining parts taken from reference TRBV5-5 and TRBJ1-2, reads DAGVTQSPTHLIKTRGQQVTLRCSPISGHKSVSWYQQVLGQGPQFIFQYYEKEERGRGNFPDRFSARQFPNYSSELNVNALLLGDSALYLCASSPMGGKEIWGYTFGSGTRLTVV.

The table lists this clonotype with many counts. This chain's CDR3 is CSAERGRLLETQYF. CDR3 bases: TGCAGTGCTGAGCGGGGGCGCCTCCTAGAGACCCAGTACTTC. This chain uses TRBV20-1 with TRBJ2-5, with 8 bases lining up with TRBD2. The CDR3 has 14 residues. Unmatched junction bases numbered 9, after V lost 5 bases and J lost 4 bases. Germline V gene lookup returns CDR1 DFQATT and CDR2 SNEGSKA (reference sequence).

This clonotype was detected ten times or more. CDR3 loop: CASSSSVTPSYNEQFF. The CDR3 nucleotides are TGTGCCAGCAGTTCTAGCGTTACGCCCTCCTACAATGAGCAGTTCTTC. The J gene is TRBJ2-1, the V gene TRBV12-3 or TRBV12-4; a weak D match, TRBD2 (6 bases). The ends were cut back, 4 bases at V and 0 bases at J, with 13 bases in the middle. This CDR3 has 16 amino acids.